This T cell receptor beta chain is from a study of regulatory T cells in long-lasting Graves disease. Across the whole study: Patients with persistent Graves' disease had over 5 years of antithyroid drugs and persistent TSH receptor antibodies.

Indicated time point: persistent/refractory GD, antithyroid drugs over 5 years with positive TRAb. With RNA extracted from PBMCs as input, the TCR library was made. As to this clonotype: The antigen remains unidentified.

Study results and limitations: Patients whose Graves' disease persisted exhibited lower TCR diversity than those newly diagnosed.

Both iRepertoire HTBI primers and Arm-PCR of CDR3 regions were used to build the TCR beta libraries. In the original analysis: Samples jointly harbored about 65 TRBV and approximately 15 TRBJ segments. TCRdb redid the calling of the multiplex PCR reads with MiXCR, one entry per CDR3 protein. TCRdb, rather than the study authors, made the V and J calls. The table records over 650,000 distinct CDR3 sequences, about 32% of them present only once. V lost 7 bases and J lost 0, with 11 bases in between. Germline V lookup: CDR1 SQVTM, CDR2 ANQGSEA. The CDR3 sequence is 13 residues long. The chain has TRBV29-1 and TRBJ2-3; no firm D call. The clonotype originates from a female donor with Graves disease. The specimen was peripheral blood mononuclear cells (PBMCs), collected when the disease was refractory, from a patient treated with antithyroid drugs. DNA of the CDR3: TGCAGCGCCCCGGACGCTAGCACAGATACGCAGTATTTT. The encoded protein is CSAPDASTDTQYF.